This T cell receptor beta chain is drawn from a study of CD8+CD57+ T cells in acquired aplastic anemia. The patients chosen for sequencing had shown expansion of CD8+CD57+ cells (detected by flow cytometry). In its sample, this clonotype was seen a few times. The CDR3 extends over 13 amino acids. Germline lookup yields CDR1 DFQATT and CDR2 SNEGSKA (reference sequence). V gave up 6 bases and J gave up 6 bases; unmatched junction bases: 10. Both TCR beta VDJ combination and CDR3 sequence profiling were carried out. Genomic DNA was the template for this profiling. TCRdb re-derived calls from the reads in MiXCR, one entry per CDR3 protein. The sample has 150,000 to 200,000 distinct CDR3 sequences, less than 50% seen once.

The sequenced material came from sorted CD4+, CD8+, or CD8+CD57+ T cells (not recorded which) from PBMCs. The gene calls are TRBV20-1 and TRBJ2-7, with 8 positions matching TRBD2. This clonotype originated in a human donor with aplastic anemia. The CDR3 bases are TGCAGTGCCAGACAAGCGGGAGTCTTCGAGCAGTACTTC. Residues: CSARQAGVFEQYF.